The sequence of this T cell receptor (beta chain) was determined in a study of cytomegalovirus exposure and HLA in healthy donors. Study-level information: In a previous analysis, 120 million or so unique TCR beta sequences were found from 150 million to 200 million T cells.

In the case of this clone: Its antigen is unknown.

Whole-study findings and limits: Only CMV serostatus was available as immune exposure information. The authors later linked a missense DCLRE1C variant to TCR beta V- and J-gene trimming. Most CMV-associated TCR beta chains were later found to appear HLA-restricted.

Amplification used 60 Vbeta primers and 13 Jbeta primers. Sequencing was performed with immunoSEQ multiplex PCR; in TCRdb, only in-frame clones are kept and a portion is missing. The top ten clones hold 4.3% of a sample with roughly 130,000 clones, 74% of them seen once. V lost 6 bases to trimming and J lost 1 base, with 12 bases between them. Germline loops: CDR1 SNHLY, CDR2 FYNNEI. The CDR3 covers 14 residues. This receptor was identified in a young man in good health and CMV-seropositive. The sample consisted of PBMCs. J is TRBJ1-1 and V is TRBV2, with a possible D match to TRBD1 (5 bases). CDR3 bases: TGTGCCAGCAGAGCGGGACTCAGGAACACTGAAGCTTTCTTT. Its protein product is CASRAGLRNTEAFF.